The T cell receptor (beta chain) described here comes from a study of OX40 agonist ivuxolimab in advanced cancers. Study-wide points: Circulating CD4+ and CD8+ T cells showed clonal expansion by week 6 at 0.1 to 3.0 mg/kg.

CDR3 length: 14 amino acids. V lost 0 bases to trimming and J lost 2 bases, with 9 bases between them. Germline assignment: CDR1 SGHRS and CDR2 YFSETQ. Sequenced by immunoSEQ multiplex PCR; TCRdb stores in-frame clones only, minus some. The sample carries about 80,000 clones, about 90% recorded once. Details on this clone: What it binds is not known.

Sequenced here: CD4+ or CD8+ T cells sorted from blood, sampled in a trial of the OX40 agonist ivuxolimab. The TCR was taken from an adult with an advanced solid tumor such as melanoma, head and neck, liver or kidney cancer. The V and J genes are TRBV5-1 and TRBJ2-7; D is undetermined. Here the CDR3 reads CASSLGGRAYEQYF. The CDR3 coding sequence is TGCGCCAGCAGCTTGGGGGGTCGGGCCTACGAGCAGTACTTC.